Listed below are T cell receptor beta chains from one sample, sequenced in a study of shared T cell receptors in the human thymus. TCRdb's table, derived via immunoSEQ multiplex PCR, lists solely in-frame clones and lacks some. This table has under 450,000 clones, approximately 95% appearing once. The sequencing input was thymocytes. The origin of the receptors is a human donor. CDR3s include the opening cysteine and the closing phenylalanine or tryptophan.

TRBV7-6	TRBJ1-5	CASSLEVGRWGGPQHF
TRBV27	TRBJ2-1	CASSYQGNEQFF
TRBV10-1	.	CASSDSEDEQYF
TRBV7-2	TRBJ2-2	CASSPLGTEVTPNTGELFF
TRBV2	TRBJ2-1	CASNFGGILGVLNEQFF
TRBV4-1	TRBJ2-1	CASSQVSSGNEQFF
TRBV9	TRBJ2-3	CASSVAGLASHTDTQYF
TRBV27	TRBJ2-7	CASSSGTSLPPYEQYF
TRBV15	TRBJ2-5	CATRPGTGPRTQYF
TRBV30	TRBJ2-2	CAWSVWGGDFTGELFF
TRBV28	TRBJ2-1	CASTTNGNNEQFF
TRBV5-1	TRBJ2-4	CASSPDPVDKNIQYF
TRBV9	TRBJ2-1	CASSVEVSYNEQFF
TRBV28	TRBJ2-1	CASSLSRPTSGGYNEQFF
TRBV18	TRBJ1-3	CASSPPKRRDPLKGGNTIYF
TRBV7-2	TRBJ2-7	CASSLDARGQDFGDEQYF
TRBV6-1	TRBJ2-7	CASSDAPAGYEQYF
TRBV5-8	TRBJ2-7	CASSLAGEQYF
TRBV16	TRBJ2-1	CASSPQTRNSYNEQFF
TRBV5-5	TRBJ1-1	CASSSLTSTNTEAFF
TRBV6-6	TRBJ2-2	CASSYGPNTGELFF
TRBV11-1	TRBJ2-7	CASSLTGVYSYEQYF
TRBV4-2	TRBJ2-7	CASSYPGTGLSYEQYF
TRBV10-1	TRBJ2-7	CASSKGGYEQYF
TRBV27	TRBJ2-7	CASSLRQSYEQYF
TRBV15	TRBJ2-7	CATSRTPVDRGFHEQYF
TRBV18	TRBJ2-3	CASSLRQGYYTDTQYF